This T cell receptor beta chain was sequenced for a study of blood T cell repertoires in COVID-19. Turning to the study itself: Collection of acute and convalescent COVID-19 samples took place in the United States, Italy and Spain. Nucleic acid was either cDNA or gDNA, and it came from T cells, B-cell-depleted T cells, or PBMCs.

Germline V gene sequence: CDR1 SGHNT, CDR2 YENEEA. The CDR3 consists of 13 residues. Trimming took 3 bases from V and 5 from J; bases not matched to a gene: 2. This clone was detected once. The authors' processing: Scientists estimated how many nucleated cells there were by amplifying reference gene primers. Produced via immunoSEQ multiplex PCR; TCRdb's table is partial and in-frame only. V and J calls plus clone size are reproduced from that table; the DNA served to infer D and trimming. Of under 250,000 clones in the sample, about 92% were seen once. Source material: peripheral blood. This chain joins TRBV11-3 and TRBJ2-7, with 9 bases lining up with TRBD2. The sequence derives from a man aged 25-40 years with acute or convalescent COVID-19. CDR3 DNA: TGTGCCAGCAGCTTCGGCGGGAGGGACGAGCAGTACTTC. Protein product: CASSFGGRDEQYF. The variable domain in full, completed from reference TRBV11-3 and TRBJ2-7, reads EAGVVQSPRYKIIEKKQPVAFWCNPISGHNTLYWYLQNLGQGPELLIRYENEEAVDDSQLPKDRFSAERLKGVDSTLKIQPAELGDSAVYLCASSFGGRDEQYFGPGTRLTVT.